The 5 T cell receptor beta chains given below trace back to one sample, sequenced in a study of cytomegalovirus exposure and HLA in healthy donors. The study ran its PCR with 60 Vbeta and 13 Jbeta primers. Produced via immunoSEQ multiplex PCR; TCRdb's table is partial and in-frame only. The sample has approximately 190,000 clones, around four fifths seen once. The sample consisted of PBMCs. The source is a woman between 18 and 29 years old in good health and CMV-seronegative.

V and J are TRBV6-6 and TRBJ1-3, with unresolved D. This CDR3 is 14 amino acids long. The germline gives CDR1 MNHNY, CDR2 SVGAGI (reference sequence). Trimming shortened V by 2 bases and J by 4 bases, and 9 bases separated the two germline ends. This CDR3 reads CASSYMDSGNTIYF. The CDR3 DNA reads as TGTGCCAGCAGTTACATGGACTCGGGAAACACCATATATTTT.

This clone was observed a single time. The V call is TRBV7-2, the J call TRBJ2-5; 9 bases are shared with TRBD2. In germline, CDR1 is SGHTA, CDR2 FQGNSA. The CDR3 spans 15 residues. Losses at the gene ends were 2 bases for V and 1 base for J; bases not matched to a gene: 2. The CDR3 here is CASSLLAGRQETQYF. The CDR3 coding sequence is TGTGCCAGCAGCTTACTAGCGGGGCGCCAAGAGACCCAGTACTTC.

CDR3 coding DNA: TGTGCCACCTCACCGGGACTAGCGGGAGGTGAGCAGTTCTTC. Translated, it gives CATSPGLAGGEQFF. The V call is TRBV19, the J call TRBJ2-1; 15 bases line up with TRBD2. There are 14 residues in the CDR3. Trimming removed 10 bases from V and 9 bases from J; junction bases left unmatched: 7. Germline values: CDR1 LNHDA, CDR2 SQIVND (reference sequence). The full variable domain, with the rest looked up from reference TRBV19 and TRBJ2-1, is DGGITQSPKYLFRKEGQNVTLSCEQNLNHDAMYWYRQDPGQGLRLIYYSQIVNDFQKGDIAEGYSVSREKKESFPLTVTSAQKNPTAFYLCATSPGLAGGEQFFGPGTRLTVL.

V usage is TRBV6-6 and J usage is TRBJ1-6; D call uncertain. There are 15 residues in the CDR3. Germline CDR1 is MNHNY and CDR2 is SVGAGI (reference sequence). The V end lost 5 bases, the J end lost 9 bases, and 17 bases lay between the germline ends. CDR3 residues: CASSGSNLQFSPLHF. CDR3 sequence (DNA): TGTGCCAGCAGTGGGTCTAATCTACAGTTTTCACCCCTCCACTTT.

The rearrangement links TRBV5-6 to TRBJ2-1; 9 bases are a match to TRBD1. This CDR3 has 14 amino acids. Germline lookup yields CDR1 SGHDT and CDR2 YYEEEE. The V segment lost 2 bases and the J segment 6 bases; nucleotides outside the gene matches: 3. This CDR3 is CASSFGDRVNEQFF. CDR3 nucleotide sequence: TGTGCCAGCAGCTTTGGGGACAGGGTCAATGAGCAGTTCTTC.